The source of this T cell receptor beta chain is a study of T cell repertoires in cytomegalovirus infection. The overall study: Selection of CMV epitopes for the study included recently identified HLA-C-restricted and well-studied HLA-B-restricted ones. An indication of both CMV infection and matching HLA type came from public TCR beta signatures. General observations from the study: The study found HLA-C-restricted CMV-specific TCR beta clonotypes dominating the ex vivo response. Summed frequency of public TCR beta families distinguished CMV carriers with the relevant HLA.

This clonotype was picked up a small number of times. Its antigen remains unidentified. The CDR3 length is 13 residues. Germline CDR1 SGHTA, CDR2 FQGNSA. One entry per CDR3 protein, called by TCRdb with MiXCR from the reads. Counted here are a few hundred thousand distinct CDR3 sequences, almost 40% occurring once; the ten biggest clones make up 48%. J is TRBJ1-6 and V is TRBV7-2; maybe TRBD1 (5 bases). The receptor was derived from a human donor in good health (CMV status not recorded). Some clones in this sample may be carry-over from other donors' samples. The sequences come from cultured PBMCs, collected from culture after CMV antigen stimulation. Here the CDR3 DNA reads TGTGCAGGCGGGGGGGGGGAGGGTTCACCCCTCCACTTT. Its protein is CAGGGGEGSPLHF.